This TCR beta chain stems from a study of OX40 agonist ivuxolimab in advanced cancers. The repertoire was sequenced with immunoSEQ multiplex PCR; TCRdb's copy has only in-frame clones and lacks some. In the table there are roughly 7,900 clones, 55% to 85% of which are singletons. CDR1 MNHEY and CDR2 SVGAGI come from the germline V gene. After removal of 2 bases from V and 3 bases from J, the junction contained 4 bases not matched to a gene. The CDR3 is 15 amino acids. The sequencing here drew on CD4+ or CD8+ T cells sorted from blood, taken in a trial of the OX40 agonist ivuxolimab. The sequence derives from an adult with an advanced solid tumor such as melanoma, head and neck, liver or kidney cancer. The chain recombines TRBV6-5 with TRBJ2-5; 9 nucleotides line up with TRBD2. The CDR3 nucleotides read TGTGCCAGCAGTTACCTAGGCGGGGGGGAAGAGACCCAGTACTTC. Its translation is CASSYLGGGEETQYF.